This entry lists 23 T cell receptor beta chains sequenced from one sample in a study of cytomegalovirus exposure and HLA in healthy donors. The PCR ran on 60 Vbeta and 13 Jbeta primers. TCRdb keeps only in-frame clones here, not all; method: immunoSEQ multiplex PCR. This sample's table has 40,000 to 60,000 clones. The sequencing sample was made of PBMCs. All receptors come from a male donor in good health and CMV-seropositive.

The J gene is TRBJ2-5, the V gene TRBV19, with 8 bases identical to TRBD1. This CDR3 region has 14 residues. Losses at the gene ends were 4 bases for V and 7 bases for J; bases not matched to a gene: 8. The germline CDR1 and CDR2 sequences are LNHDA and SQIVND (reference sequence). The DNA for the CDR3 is TGTGCCAGTAGTACGACAGGGGAATCGGCGACCCAGTACTTC. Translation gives CASSTTGESATQYF.

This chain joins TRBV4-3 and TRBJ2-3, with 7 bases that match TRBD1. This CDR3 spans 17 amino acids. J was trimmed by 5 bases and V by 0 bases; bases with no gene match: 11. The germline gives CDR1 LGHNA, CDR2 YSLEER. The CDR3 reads CASSQDIRGQPIDTQYF. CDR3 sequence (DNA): TGCGCCAGCAGCCAAGATATTCGGGGACAGCCCATAGATACGCAGTATTTT.

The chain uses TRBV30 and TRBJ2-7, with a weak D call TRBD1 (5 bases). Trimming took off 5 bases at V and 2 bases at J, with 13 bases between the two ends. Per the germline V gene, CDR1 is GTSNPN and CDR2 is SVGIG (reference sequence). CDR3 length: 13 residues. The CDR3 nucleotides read TGTGCCTGGGGCCTTGACAGAACCTACGAGCAGTACTTC. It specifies CAWGLDRTYEQYF. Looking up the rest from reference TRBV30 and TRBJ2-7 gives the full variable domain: SQTIHQWPATLVQPVGSPLSLECTVEGTSNPNLYWYRQAAGRGLQLLFYSVGIGQISSEVPQNLSASRPQDRQFILSSKKLLLSDSGFYLCAWGLDRTYEQYFGPGTRLTVT.

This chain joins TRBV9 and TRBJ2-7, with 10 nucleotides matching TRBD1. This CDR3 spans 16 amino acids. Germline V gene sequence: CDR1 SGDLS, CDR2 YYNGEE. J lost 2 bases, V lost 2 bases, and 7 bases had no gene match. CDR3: CASSVEAGTGAYEQYF. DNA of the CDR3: TGTGCCAGCAGCGTCGAAGCGGGGACAGGGGCCTACGAGCAGTACTTC.

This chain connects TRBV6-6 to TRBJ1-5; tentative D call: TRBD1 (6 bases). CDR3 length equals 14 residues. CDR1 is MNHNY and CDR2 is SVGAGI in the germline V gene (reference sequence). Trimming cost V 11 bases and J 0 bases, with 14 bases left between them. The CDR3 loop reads CAGRDIGSNQPQHF. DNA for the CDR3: TGTGCCGGACGGGACATCGGTAGCAATCAGCCCCAGCATTTT.

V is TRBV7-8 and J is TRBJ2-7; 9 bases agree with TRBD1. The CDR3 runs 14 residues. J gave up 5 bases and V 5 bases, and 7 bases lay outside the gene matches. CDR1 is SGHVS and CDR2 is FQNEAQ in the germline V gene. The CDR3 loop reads CASSQQGAINEQYF. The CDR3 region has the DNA TGTGCCAGCAGCCAACAGGGGGCAATCAACGAGCAGTACTTC. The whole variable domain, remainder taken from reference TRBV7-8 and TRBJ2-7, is GAGVSQSPRYKVAKRGQDVALRCDPISGHVSLFWYQQALGQGPEFLTYFQNEAQLDKSGLPSDRFFAERPEGSVSTLKIQRTQQEDSAVYLCASSQQGAINEQYFGPGTRLTVT.

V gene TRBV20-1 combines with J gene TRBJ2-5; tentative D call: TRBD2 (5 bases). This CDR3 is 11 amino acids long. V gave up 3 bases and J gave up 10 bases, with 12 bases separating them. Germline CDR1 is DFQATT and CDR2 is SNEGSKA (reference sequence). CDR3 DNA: TGCAGTGCTAGGGAAGGACTGAGCCAGTACTTC. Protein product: CSAREGLSQYF.

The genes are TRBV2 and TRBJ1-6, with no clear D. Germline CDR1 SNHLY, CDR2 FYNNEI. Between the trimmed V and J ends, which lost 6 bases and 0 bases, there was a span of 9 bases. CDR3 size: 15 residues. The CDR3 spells CASRGVASYNSPLHF. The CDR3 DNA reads TGTGCCAGCAGGGGAGTGGCCTCCTATAATTCACCCCTCCACTTT.

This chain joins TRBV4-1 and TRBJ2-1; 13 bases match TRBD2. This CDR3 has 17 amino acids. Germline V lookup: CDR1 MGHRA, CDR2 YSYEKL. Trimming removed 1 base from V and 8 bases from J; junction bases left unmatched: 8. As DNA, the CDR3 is TGCGCCAGCAGCCAAGGAGGCACTAGCGGGGGGGATGATGAGCAGTTCTTC. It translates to CASSQGGTSGGDDEQFF.

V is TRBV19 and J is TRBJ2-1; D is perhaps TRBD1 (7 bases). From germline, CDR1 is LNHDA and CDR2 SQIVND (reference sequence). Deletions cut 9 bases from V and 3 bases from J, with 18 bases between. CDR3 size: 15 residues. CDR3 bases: TGTGCCAGCAAGGAGGGGGGACAGCTCTACAATGAGCAGTTCTTC. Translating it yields CASKEGGQLYNEQFF.

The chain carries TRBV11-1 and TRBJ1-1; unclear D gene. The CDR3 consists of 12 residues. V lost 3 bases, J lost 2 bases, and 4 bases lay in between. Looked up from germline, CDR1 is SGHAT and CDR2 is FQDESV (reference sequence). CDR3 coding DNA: TGTGCCAGCAGCTTTATAAACACTGAAGCTTTCTTT. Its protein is CASSFINTEAFF. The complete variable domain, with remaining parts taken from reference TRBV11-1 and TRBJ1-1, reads EAEVAQSPRYKITEKSQAVAFWCDPISGHATLYWYRQILGQGPELLVQFQDESVVDDSQLPKDRFSAERLKGVDSTLKIQPAELGDSAMYLCASSFINTEAFFGQGTRLTVV.

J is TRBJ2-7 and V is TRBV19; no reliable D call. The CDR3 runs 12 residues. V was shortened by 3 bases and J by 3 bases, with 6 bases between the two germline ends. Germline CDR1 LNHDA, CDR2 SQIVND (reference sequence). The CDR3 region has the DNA TGTGCCAGTAGTATGCCCAGCTACGAGCAGTACTTC. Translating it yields CASSMPSYEQYF. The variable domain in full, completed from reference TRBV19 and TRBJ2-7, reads DGGITQSPKYLFRKEGQNVTLSCEQNLNHDAMYWYRQDPGQGLRLIYYSQIVNDFQKGDIAEGYSVSREKKESFPLTVTSAQKNPTAFYLCASSMPSYEQYFGPGTRLTVT.

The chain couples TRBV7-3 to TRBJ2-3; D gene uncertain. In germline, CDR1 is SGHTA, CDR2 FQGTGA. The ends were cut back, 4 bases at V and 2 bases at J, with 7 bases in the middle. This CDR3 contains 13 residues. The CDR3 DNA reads TGTGCCAGCAGCTCCCGGTACACAGATACGCAGTATTTT. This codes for CASSSRYTDTQYF.

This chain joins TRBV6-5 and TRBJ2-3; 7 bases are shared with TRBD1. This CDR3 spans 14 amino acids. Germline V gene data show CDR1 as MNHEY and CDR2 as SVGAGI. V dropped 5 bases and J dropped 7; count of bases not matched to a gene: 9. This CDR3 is CASSRQGHRHTQYF. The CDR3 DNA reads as TGTGCCAGCAGTCGACAGGGACACCGTCATACGCAGTATTTT.

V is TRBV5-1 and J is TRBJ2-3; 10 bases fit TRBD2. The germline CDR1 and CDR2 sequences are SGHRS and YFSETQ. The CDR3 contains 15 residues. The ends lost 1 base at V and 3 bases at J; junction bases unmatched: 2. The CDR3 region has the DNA TGCGCCAGCAGCTTGCTAGCGGGGGAGACAGATACGCAGTATTTT. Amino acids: CASSLLAGETDTQYF.

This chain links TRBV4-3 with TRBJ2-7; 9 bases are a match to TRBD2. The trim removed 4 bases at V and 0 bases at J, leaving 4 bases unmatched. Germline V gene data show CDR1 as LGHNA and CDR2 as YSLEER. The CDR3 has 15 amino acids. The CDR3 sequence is CASSLSSGGSYEQYF. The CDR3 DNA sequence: TGCGCCAGCAGCCTTAGTAGCGGGGGCTCCTACGAGCAGTACTTC.

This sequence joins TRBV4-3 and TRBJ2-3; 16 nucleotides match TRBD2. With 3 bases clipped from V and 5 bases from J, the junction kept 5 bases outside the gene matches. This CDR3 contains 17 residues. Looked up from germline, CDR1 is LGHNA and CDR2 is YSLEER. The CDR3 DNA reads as TGCGCCAGCAGCCAGGGACTAGCGGGGGGGCCCATAGATACGCAGTATTTT. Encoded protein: CASSQGLAGGPIDTQYF.

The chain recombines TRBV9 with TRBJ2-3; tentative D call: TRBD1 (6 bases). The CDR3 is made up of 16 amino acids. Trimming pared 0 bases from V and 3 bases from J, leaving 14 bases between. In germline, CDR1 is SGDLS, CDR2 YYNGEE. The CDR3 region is CASSVVGRGSTDTQYF. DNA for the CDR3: TGTGCCAGCAGCGTAGTGGGCAGGGGTTCAACAGATACGCAGTATTTT.

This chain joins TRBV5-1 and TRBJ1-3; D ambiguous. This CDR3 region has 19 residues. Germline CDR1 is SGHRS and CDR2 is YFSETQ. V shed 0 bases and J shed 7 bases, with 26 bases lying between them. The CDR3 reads CASSLAYRSRRYVRNTIYF. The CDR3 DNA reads TGCGCCAGCAGCTTGGCCTATAGGAGCCGTCGTTATGTTCGGAACACCATATATTTT.

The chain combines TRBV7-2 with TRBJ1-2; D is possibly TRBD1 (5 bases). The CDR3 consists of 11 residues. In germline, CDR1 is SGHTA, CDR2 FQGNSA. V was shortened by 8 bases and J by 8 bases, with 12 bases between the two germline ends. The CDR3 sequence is CASPAWGGYTF. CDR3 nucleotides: TGTGCCAGCCCCGCGTGGGGCGGCTACACCTTC.

The CDR3 DNA sequence: TGCGCCAGCAGCTTGGTAGCGGGGGACTACAATGAGCAGTTCTTC. It is translated as CASSLVAGDYNEQFF. The rearrangement uses TRBV5-1 and TRBJ2-1; 9 nucleotides agree with TRBD2. CDR3 length: 15 residues. Germline V gene lookup returns CDR1 SGHRS and CDR2 YFSETQ. With 0 bases clipped from V and 3 bases from J, the junction kept 1 base outside the gene matches.

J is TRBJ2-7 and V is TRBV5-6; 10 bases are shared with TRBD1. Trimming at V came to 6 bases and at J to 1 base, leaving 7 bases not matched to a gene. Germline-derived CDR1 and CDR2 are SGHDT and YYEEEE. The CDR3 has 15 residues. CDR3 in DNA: TGTGCCAGCACCTGGGGGACAGGGGTTTCCTACGAGCAGTACTTC. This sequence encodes CASTWGTGVSYEQYF.

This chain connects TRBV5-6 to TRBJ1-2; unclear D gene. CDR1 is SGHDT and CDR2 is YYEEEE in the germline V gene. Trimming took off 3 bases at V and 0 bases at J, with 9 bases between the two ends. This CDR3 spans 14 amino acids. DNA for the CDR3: TGTGCCAGCAGCTCGGGGTTAGCTAACTATGGCTACACCTTC. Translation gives CASSSGLANYGYTF. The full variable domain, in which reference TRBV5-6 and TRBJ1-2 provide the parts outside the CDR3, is DAGVTQSPTHLIKTRGQQVTLRCSPKSGHDTVSWYQQALGQGPQFIFQYYEEEERQRGNFPDRFSGHQFPNYSSELNVNALLLGDSALYLCASSSGLANYGYTFGSGTRLTVV.